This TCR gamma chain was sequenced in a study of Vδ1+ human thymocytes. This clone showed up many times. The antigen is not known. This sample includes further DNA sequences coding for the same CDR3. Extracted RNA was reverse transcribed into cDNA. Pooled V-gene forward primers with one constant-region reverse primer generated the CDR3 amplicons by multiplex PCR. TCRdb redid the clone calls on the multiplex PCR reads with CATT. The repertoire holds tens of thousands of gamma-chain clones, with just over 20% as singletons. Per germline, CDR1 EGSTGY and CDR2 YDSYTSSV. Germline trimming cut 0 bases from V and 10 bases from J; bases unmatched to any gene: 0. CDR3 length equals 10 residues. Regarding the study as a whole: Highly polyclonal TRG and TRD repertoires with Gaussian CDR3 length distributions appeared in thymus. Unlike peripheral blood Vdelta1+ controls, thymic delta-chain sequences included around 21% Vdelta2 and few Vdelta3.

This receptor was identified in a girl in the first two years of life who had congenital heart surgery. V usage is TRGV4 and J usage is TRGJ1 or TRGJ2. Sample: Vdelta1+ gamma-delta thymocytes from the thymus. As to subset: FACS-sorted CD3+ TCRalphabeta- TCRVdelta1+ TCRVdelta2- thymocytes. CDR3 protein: CATWDGKKLF. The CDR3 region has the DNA TGTGCCACCTGGGATGGGAAGAAACTCTTT.